This T cell receptor (beta chain) is from a study of blood T cells in healthy people across ages. The study, taken as a whole, reports: TCR beta diversity per million T cells fell roughly linearly with age.

Concerning this clonotype itself: As yet, its antigen is unknown.

The germline gives CDR1 LNHNV, CDR2 YYDKDF (reference sequence). The CDR3 contains 12 residues. V was cut by 0 bases and J by 7 bases, with 4 bases left in between. Through a sample-barcoded 5' primer and a J-beta primer mix, a second PCR was run for roughly 7 to 11 cycles. Each CDR3 protein is one row after TCRdb ran MiXCR on the 5' RACE reads. This table holds about 830,000 distinct CDR3 sequences, approximately 65% found once. The sample consisted of blood. The chain carries TRBV15 and TRBJ1-5, with D uncertain. The receptor was isolated from a man aged 25-45 years in good health. Here the CDR3 reads CATSRDDQPQHF. DNA of the CDR3: TGTGCCACCAGCAGAGATGACCAGCCCCAGCATTTT.